Below, 6 T cell receptor beta chains from the same sample are listed, as sequenced in a study of blood T cell repertoires in COVID-19 (dated by TCRdb to about 2020). The library was built by means of the immunoSEQ multiplex PCR assay. TCRdb's version of the immuneACCESS table is confined to in-frame rearrangements and falls short of the full clone set. An unresolved V gene accounts for under half of the shortfall where checked; the remainder is of unknown origin. A total of 300,000 or so clones appear in this sample, approximately 86% of them only once. In total, the top ten clones hold approximately 3.8% of the sample. The sample was peripheral blood. The receptors stem from a woman aged 45 to 65 with active or convalescent COVID-19.

The CDR3 loop reads CASSPSILQGVGTEAFF. CDR3 nucleotides: TGTGCCAGTAGTCCCTCGATATTACAGGGGGTGGGCACTGAAGCTTTCTTT. The chain combines TRBV19 with TRBJ1-1; 8 bases are a match to TRBD1. Germline CDR1 is LNHDA and CDR2 is SQIVND (reference sequence). This CDR3 has 17 residues. The V gene end was trimmed by 5 bases and the J gene end by 4 bases; junction bases not matched to a gene: 15.

The genes are TRBV10-1 and TRBJ2-1; TRBD2 matches 11 bases. The CDR3 loop spans 15 amino acids. Germline trimming cut 3 bases from V and 6 bases from J; bases unmatched to any gene: 4. Per the germline V gene, CDR1 is WNHNN and CDR2 is SYGVQD (reference sequence). CDR3: CASSDLAGGFNEQFF. In DNA, the CDR3 is TGCGCCAGCAGTGATCTAGCGGGAGGATTCAATGAGCAGTTCTTC.

The CDR3 coding sequence is TGTGCCAGTGGCATAGGACAGGATTTCTATGGCTACACCTTC. This sequence encodes CASGIGQDFYGYTF. The chain carries TRBV19 and TRBJ1-2; 7 bases are shared with TRBD1. Trimming cost V 8 bases and J 4 bases; bases outside gene matches: 10. The length of the CDR3 is 14 residues. Germline-derived CDR1 and CDR2 are LNHDA and SQIVND (reference sequence).

For this clone: This specimen includes other DNA sequences encoding the same CDR3. The genes are TRBV9 and TRBJ1-2, with TRBD1 identical over 7 bases. This CDR3 spans 14 amino acids. Looked up from germline, CDR1 is SGDLS and CDR2 is YYNGEE. The V segment lost 0 bases and the J segment 1 base; nucleotides outside the gene matches: 0. This chain's CDR3 is CASSVGQGNYGYTF. As DNA, the CDR3 is TGTGCCAGCAGCGTAGGACAGGGTAACTATGGCTACACCTTC.

Points on this clone: In the same sample, other DNA sequences code for this CDR3. The chain carries TRBV5-4 and TRBJ1-1; 9 bases fit TRBD1. V shed 2 bases and J 0 bases; nucleotides not matched to a gene: 2. Germline V gene lookup returns CDR1 SGHNT and CDR2 YYREEE (reference sequence). CDR3 length equals 15 residues. CDR3 in amino acids: CASSLGTGLNTEAFF. The CDR3 DNA reads as TGTGCCAGCAGCTTAGGGACAGGGTTGAACACTGAAGCTTTCTTT.

The V and J genes are TRBV12-3 or TRBV12-4 and TRBJ2-1, with D perhaps matching TRBD2 (6 bases). Trimming shortened V by 7 bases and J by 10 bases, and 17 bases separated the two germline ends. The CDR3 spans 13 residues. The CDR3 DNA reads TGTGCCAGCACCCGCTCGGGGGATCGGGAGCAGTTCTTC. This codes for CASTRSGDREQFF.